The 19 T cell receptor beta chains reported below all come from one sample, sequenced in a study of blood T cells in healthy people across ages. Using a J-beta primer mix together with a sample-barcoded 5' primer, a second PCR was run for about 7 to 12 cycles. TCRdb fed the 5' RACE reads into MiXCR, producing one record per CDR3 protein. The profile shows 1.5 million to 2 million distinct CDR3 sequences, roughly 50% of them singletons. The specimen sequenced was blood. The receptors here all came from a woman aged 40 to 49 in good health.

J is TRBJ1-1 and V is TRBV7-9; D might be TRBD1 (6 bases). CDR1 and CDR2 (germline): SEHNR, FQNEAQ (reference sequence). With 2 bases removed from V and 5 bases from J, the gap between germline ends came to 12 bases. This CDR3 spans 14 amino acids. The CDR3 DNA follows: TGTGCCAGCAGCTTAAGTCAGGGGAGGACTGAAGCTTTCTTT. Translation gives CASSLSQGRTEAFF.

In its sample, this clonotype was seen a few times. This rearrangement joins TRBV5-1 to TRBJ2-3, with 8 bases lining up with TRBD1. CDR1 is SGHRS and CDR2 is YFSETQ in the germline V gene. Losses at the gene ends were 1 base for V and 0 bases for J; bases not matched to a gene: 4. The CDR3 contains 16 residues. CDR3 sequence reads: CASSLTTGGSTDTQYF. Here the CDR3 DNA reads TGCGCCAGCAGCTTGACTACAGGGGGGAGCACAGATACGCAGTATTTT.

The CDR3 spells CATSRGGQGQPQHF. The CDR3 DNA reads as TGTGCCACCAGCAGGGGGGGGCAGGGTCAGCCCCAGCATTTT. The rearrangement joins TRBV15 to TRBJ1-5; D possibly corresponds to TRBD1 (6 bases). The germline V gene has CDR1 LNHNV and CDR2 YYDKDF (reference sequence). The CDR3 sequence is 14 residues long. V was pared by 3 bases and J by 6 bases, with 12 bases between.

The chain employs TRBV29-1 and TRBJ2-1; no reliable D call. The DNA end is more similar to TRBJ2-7, so the J call may be wrong. Germline assignment: CDR1 SQVTM and CDR2 ANQGSEA. The CDR3 totals 16 residues. CDR3 nucleotides: TGCAGCGTTGAAAAGTGGGAAGATAGCTCCTACAATGAGCAGTACTTC. Translated: CSVEKWEDSSYNEQYF.

The V call is TRBV27, the J call TRBJ2-7, with 9 bases that match TRBD1. CDR3 length: 21 residues. In germline, CDR1 is MNHEY, CDR2 SMNVEV (reference sequence). The trim removed 2 bases at V and 6 bases at J, leaving 26 bases unmatched. Here the CDR3 reads CASSLVSLGTDYRGRYGEQYF. The CDR3 DNA reads as TGTGCCAGCAGTTTAGTGTCCCTAGGGACGGATTACAGGGGGCGCTATGGCGAGCAGTACTTC.

This clonotype was seen more than once but under ten times. V usage is TRBV15 and J usage is TRBJ2-4; 8 bases line up with TRBD1. V shed 2 bases and J 0 bases; nucleotides not matched to a gene: 3. CDR1 is LNHNV and CDR2 is YYDKDF in the germline V gene (reference sequence). The CDR3 sequence is 16 residues long. CDR3 DNA: TGTGCCACCAGCAGACTTCAGGGGGCAGCCAAAAACATTCAGTACTTC. The encoded protein is CATSRLQGAAKNIQYF.

V gene TRBV7-2 combines with J gene TRBJ1-2; D gene uncertain. The germline V gene encodes CDR1 SGHTA and CDR2 FQGNSA. The CDR3 runs to 15 residues. V was clipped by 4 bases and J by 4 bases, with 16 bases between them. The CDR3 spells CASSSQIVSRYGYTF. The CDR3, as DNA: TGTGCCAGCAGCTCTCAAATAGTCTCCCGCTATGGCTACACCTTC.

On this clonotype: A read error may account for a junction end that differs from germline. The genes are TRBV6-1 and TRBJ2-7, with no clear D. The CDR3 covers 12 residues. Germline CDR1 reads MNHNS; CDR2 reads SASEGT. The CDR3 DNA reads as TGTGCCAGCAGTGAGGCCCAGTACGGGCAGTACTTC. Amino acid sequence: CASSEAQYGQYF.

The CDR3 sequence: CASSLVTDQYNEQFF. CDR3 DNA: TGCGCCAGCAGCTTGGTAACAGACCAATACAATGAGCAGTTCTTC. The rearrangement joins TRBV5-1 to TRBJ2-1; D not resolved. This CDR3 spans 15 amino acids. Trimming removed 0 bases from V and 4 bases from J, with 11 bases in between. The V gene's germline CDR1 is SGHRS and CDR2 YFSETQ.

This chain uses TRBV29-1 with TRBJ1-2, with no clear D. The CDR3 covers 14 residues. Germline-derived CDR1 and CDR2 are SQVTM and ANQGSEA. Trimming left V 4 bases short and J 3 bases short, with 15 bases between. CDR3 DNA: TGCAGCGTTGGAGGAGACACGCAACACTATGGCTACACCTTC. It translates to CSVGGDTQHYGYTF. The variable domain in full, completed from reference TRBV29-1 and TRBJ1-2, reads SAVISQKPSRDICQRGTSLTIQCQVDSQVTMMFWYRQQPGQSLTLIATANQGSEATYESGFVIDKFPISRPNLTFSTLTVSNMSPEDSSIYLCSVGGDTQHYGYTFGSGTRLTVV.

CDR3 nucleotide sequence: TGTGCCAGCAGCTTATCCTTGGGCTACGAGCAGTACTTC. Its protein is CASSLSLGYEQYF. The rearrangement joins TRBV7-2 to TRBJ2-7; D is unclear. Germline V gives CDR1 SGHTA, CDR2 FQGNSA. Trimming took off 2 bases at V and 3 bases at J, with 8 bases between the two ends. The CDR3 sequence is 13 residues long.

The chain couples TRBV27 to TRBJ2-5; D gene ambiguous. The CDR3 consists of 12 residues. CDR1 is MNHEY and CDR2 is SMNVEV in the germline V gene (reference sequence). V gave up 2 bases and J gave up 11 bases, with 12 bases separating them. The CDR3 protein is CASSLPHGKQYF. In DNA form, the CDR3 reads TGTGCCAGCAGTTTACCCCATGGGAAGCAGTACTTC.

Turning to this clonotype: Mismatch with germline at one junction end may stem from a read error. The V gene is TRBV10-3, the J gene TRBJ2-3; D perhaps matches TRBD1 (6 bases). This CDR3 spans 13 amino acids. CDR1 is ENHRY, CDR2 SYGVKD, per germline. CDR3 residues: CAVRGISTDTQYF. For the CDR3, the DNA is TGTGCCGTCAGGGGTATCAGCACAGATACGCAGTATTTT.

In this sample, this clonotype turned up a few times. The chain joins TRBV25-1 to TRBJ1-2, with 9 bases aligning to TRBD1. The ends lost 4 bases at V and 4 bases at J; junction bases unmatched: 4. The CDR3 consists of 14 residues. Germline CDR1 reads MGHDK; CDR2 reads SYGVNS. The CDR3, as DNA: TGTGCCAGCAGTGTTACAGGGGGCAGCTATGGCTACACCTTC. Protein: CASSVTGGSYGYTF.

This clonotype was observed once. This chain links TRBV6-6 with TRBJ2-5; 7 nucleotides line up with TRBD2. The V gene's germline CDR1 is MNHNY and CDR2 SVGAGI (reference sequence). V shed 1 base, J shed 5 bases, and the junction held 7 bases outside the gene matches. This CDR3 region has 15 residues. The CDR3 loop reads CASSYYQRGGETQYF. The CDR3 region has the DNA TGTGCCAGCAGTTACTATCAGCGGGGAGGGGAGACCCAGTACTTC.

This clonotype was seen a single time. The V and J genes are TRBV19 and TRBJ1-2; D might be TRBD1 (6 bases). CDR1 and CDR2 from the germline V gene are LNHDA and SQIVND (reference sequence). This CDR3 spans 14 amino acids. V lost 0 bases, J lost 4 bases, and 9 bases lay in between. CDR3 in DNA: TGTGCCAGTAGTATAGATGGGGGCGGCTATGGCTACACCTTC. Residues: CASSIDGGGYGYTF. The whole variable domain, remainder taken from reference TRBV19 and TRBJ1-2, is DGGITQSPKYLFRKEGQNVTLSCEQNLNHDAMYWYRQDPGQGLRLIYYSQIVNDFQKGDIAEGYSVSREKKESFPLTVTSAQKNPTAFYLCASSIDGGGYGYTFGSGTRLTVV.

The gene calls are TRBV27 and TRBJ2-3, with 7 bases matching TRBD2. The CDR3 length is 14 residues. J lost 4 bases, V lost 5 bases, and 6 bases had no gene match. The germline V gene encodes CDR1 MNHEY and CDR2 SMNVEV (reference sequence). CDR3 DNA: TGTGCCAGCAGTCAGACTAGCACAGCAGATACGCAGTATTTT. Its protein product is CASSQTSTADTQYF.

The chain employs TRBV29-1 and TRBJ2-3; tentatively, D is TRBD1 or TRBD2 (6 bases each). Between the trimmed V and J ends, which lost 7 bases and 4 bases, there was a span of 18 bases. Germline V gene lookup returns CDR1 SQVTM and CDR2 ANQGSEA. CDR3 length equals 14 residues. CDR3 bases: TGCAGCGCCCGGAGGGGGATGGTGGCAGATACGCAGTATTTT. Translating gives CSARRGMVADTQYF.

The J gene is TRBJ2-6, the V gene TRBV5-1; D remains ambiguous. The CDR3 is made up of 16 amino acids. V shed 4 bases and J shed 0 bases, with 11 bases lying between them. CDR1 is SGHRS and CDR2 is YFSETQ in the germline V gene. CDR3 coding DNA: TGCGCCAGCAGCCTCGACCCAAGCTCTGGGGCCAACGTCCTGACTTTC. Protein: CASSLDPSSGANVLTF.